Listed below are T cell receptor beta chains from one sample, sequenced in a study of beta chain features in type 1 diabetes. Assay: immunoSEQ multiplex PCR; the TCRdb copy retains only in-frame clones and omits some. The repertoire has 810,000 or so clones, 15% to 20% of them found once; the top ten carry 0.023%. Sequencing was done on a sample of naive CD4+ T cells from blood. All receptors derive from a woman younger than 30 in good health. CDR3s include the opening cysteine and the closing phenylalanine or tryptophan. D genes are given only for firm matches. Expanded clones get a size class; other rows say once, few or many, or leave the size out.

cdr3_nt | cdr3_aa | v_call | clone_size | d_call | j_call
TGTGCCAGCAGCGGACCTAACTATGGCTACACCTTC | CASSGPNYGYTF | TRBV7-9 | . | . | TRBJ1-2
TGTGCCAGCAGCTGGGACGATTCCTACGAGCAGTACTTC | CASSWDDSYEQYF | TRBV11-2 | few | . | TRBJ2-7
TGTGCCAGCAGACGGACAGGATCCTACGAGCAGTACTTC | CASRRTGSYEQYF | TRBV28 | few | TRBD1 | TRBJ2-7
TGCGCCAGCTCCCGCGACAGAACCTACGAGCAGTACTTC | CASSRDRTYEQYF | TRBV5-1 | few | . | TRBJ2-7
TGTGCCAGCAGCTTAGGGAGCTCCTACAATGAGCAGTTCTTC | CASSLGSSYNEQFF | TRBV7-8 | few | . | TRBJ2-1
TGTGCCAGCTCACCACAGGGGGCCTTAGAGGAGACCCAGTACTTC | CASSPQGALEETQYF | TRBV18 | . | TRBD1 | TRBJ2-5
TGTGCCAGCAGTACCGACAGGGGCCAAGAGACCCAGTACTTC | CASSTDRGQETQYF | TRBV2 | few | TRBD1 | TRBJ2-5
TGTGCCAGCAGCTTAGCTAGGGGTTCCTACGAGCAGTACTTC | CASSLARGSYEQYF | TRBV7-2 | . | . | TRBJ2-7
TGTGCCAGCAGCTCGACTAGCGGGAGCATCACCGGGGAGCTGTTTTTT | CASSSTSGSITGELFF | TRBV7-2 | . | TRBD2 | TRBJ2-2
TGTGCTAGTGGACGACGGGGAATAGATACGCAGTATTTT | CASGRRGIDTQYF | TRBV12-5 | few | . | TRBJ2-3
TGTGCCAGCAGTTACTCAGGGTGGGATACCAATGAGCAGTTCTTC | CASSYSGWDTNEQFF | TRBV6-5 | few | . | TRBJ2-1
TGTGCCAGCTCACGTAAGCGGGTCGGTCCCGGGGAGCTGTTTTTT | CASSRKRVGPGELFF | TRBV18 | few | . | TRBJ2-2
TGCAGCGTTGAGAAGGGCGACGAGCAGTACTTC | CSVEKGDEQYF | TRBV29-1 | few | . | TRBJ2-7
TGTGCCAGCAGTGAAGTCCAGCGAACACATACGCAGTATTTT | CASSEVQRTHTQYF | TRBV2 | . | . | TRBJ2-3
TGCGCCAGCAGCTCGGCGCGAGGGAGCCCAGATACGCAGTATTTT | CASSSARGSPDTQYF | TRBV5-1 | . | . | TRBJ2-3
TGTGCCAGCAGCCAGGAACAGGGGCCTTACAATGAGCAGTTCTTC | CASSQEQGPYNEQFF | TRBV4-2 | few | TRBD1 | TRBJ2-1
TGTGCCAGCAGTCGTATGTGGGACCAAGAGACCCAGTACTTC | CASSRMWDQETQYF | TRBV28 | few | . | TRBJ2-5
TGTGCCAGCAGCCCCTATGGGGGTAACTATGGCTACACCTTC | CASSPYGGNYGYTF | TRBV28 | . | . | TRBJ1-2
TGTGCCACGCGGTACAGGGGGATCAATGAGCAGTTCTTC | CATRYRGINEQFF | TRBV6-5 | . | TRBD1 | TRBJ2-1
TGTGCCAGCTCACCCACCCACGGGAGCCTCTCTACAGATACGCAGTATTTT | CASSPTHGSLSTDTQYF | TRBV18 | few | . | TRBJ2-3
TGTGCCAGCAGCTTGGAGAAGAACACTGAAGCTTTCTTT | CASSLEKNTEAFF | TRBV7-9 | few | . | TRBJ1-1
TGTGCCAGTACAAGACACCAGGCACGGACCGGGGAGCTGTTTTTT | CASTRHQARTGELFF | TRBV19 | . | . | TRBJ2-2
TGTGCCAGCAGTCGCACCCCTATTGAGACCCAGTACTTC | CASSRTPIETQYF | TRBV7-2 | few | . | TRBJ2-5
TGCGCCAGCAGCAGAGCCGACAGGGGCGGAGGCACAGATACGCAGTATTTT | CASSRADRGGGTDTQYF | TRBV5-1 | . | TRBD1 | TRBJ2-3
TGTGCCAGCAGACTATCACAGGGCGTGGATGAAAAACTGTTTTTT | CASRLSQGVDEKLFF | TRBV7-2 | once | . | TRBJ1-4
TGTGCCAGCAGCTTGGGGACTAGCGGACACAATGAGCAGTTCTTC | CASSLGTSGHNEQFF | TRBV5-8 | . | TRBD2 | TRBJ2-1
TGTGCCAGTAGTAACAGGGTTCCAGATACGCAGTATTTT | CASSNRVPDTQYF | TRBV19 | few | . | TRBJ2-3
TGTGCCAGCAGCTTAAAAGCGGCGGGACAGAACACAGATACGCAGTATTTT | CASSLKAAGQNTDTQYF | TRBV7-3 | . | . | TRBJ2-3
TGCGCCAGCAGCTTTACCCCGGGACTAGAAAGACCGAACACCGGGGAGCTGTTTTTT | CASSFTPGLERPNTGELFF | TRBV5-1 | few | TRBD2 | TRBJ2-2
TGTGCCAGCAGCTTACGAAGGCGGGTCCCCACAGATACGCAGTATTTT | CASSLRRRVPTDTQYF | TRBV7-2 | . | . | TRBJ2-3
TGTGCCAGCAGCCCCCGTATTGACAATGAGCAGTTCTTC | CASSPRIDNEQFF | TRBV11-1 | few | . | TRBJ2-1
TGTGCCAGCAGCCCAAGAGGTACGGGAGGGGTCTACGAGCAGTACTTC | CASSPRGTGGVYEQYF | TRBV5-4 | few | TRBD2 | TRBJ2-7
TGTGCCAGCAGTATACAGGGGTATAGCAACGAGCAGTACTTC | CASSIQGYSNEQYF | TRBV28 | few | TRBD1 | TRBJ2-7
TGTGCCAGCAGCCAGACTAGCGGGAGGGCAGATACGCAGTATTTT | CASSQTSGRADTQYF | TRBV7-3 | few | TRBD2 | TRBJ2-3
TGTGCCAGTAGTAGGGACAACTCCTACGAGCAGTACTTC | CASSRDNSYEQYF | TRBV19 | few | . | TRBJ2-7
TGTGCCAGCAGCGAGAGAGCGCTGAACACCGGGGAGCTGTTTTTT | CASSERALNTGELFF | TRBV6-5 | few | . | TRBJ2-2
TGTGCCAGTGGGCAGGGGAACATTCAGTACTTC | CASGQGNIQYF | TRBV6-6 | few | . | TRBJ2-4
TGTGCCAGCAGCTTAGTGGGGACAGGGTCCCGCGAGCAGTACTTC | CASSLVGTGSREQYF | TRBV7-2 | . | TRBD1 | TRBJ2-7
TGTGCCAGCAGAGTCCCGGGACTAGCGACCGGGGAGCTGTTTTTT | CASRVPGLATGELFF | TRBV13 | few | TRBD2 | TRBJ2-2
TGTGCCAGTAGTATAGATACCGTTTGGGGTCAGCCCCAGCATTTT | CASSIDTVWGQPQHF | TRBV19 | . | . | TRBJ1-5
TGCAGCGTTGAAGAGGGGGTCTTTCCGGGCGGGAGACACTACGAGCAGTACTTC | CSVEEGVFPGGRHYEQYF | TRBV29-1 | . | TRBD2 | TRBJ2-7
TGTGCCAGCAGTGCCCAGGGAGGGGAGGAGCAGTACTTC | CASSAQGGEEQYF | TRBV6-1 | . | TRBD2 | TRBJ2-7
TGTGCCAGCCTCCGACTCAGCGAGCAGTACTTC | CASLRLSEQYF | TRBV7-3 | . | . | TRBJ2-7
TGTGCCACCAGCAGAGATCCCCTAGCGGGAGGATTGTACGAGCAGTACTTC | CATSRDPLAGGLYEQYF | TRBV15 | . | TRBD2 | TRBJ2-7
TGTGCCAGCAGCGTCGGACTATCGTCCGACTACGAGCAGTACTTC | CASSVGLSSDYEQYF | TRBV9 | few | . | TRBJ2-7